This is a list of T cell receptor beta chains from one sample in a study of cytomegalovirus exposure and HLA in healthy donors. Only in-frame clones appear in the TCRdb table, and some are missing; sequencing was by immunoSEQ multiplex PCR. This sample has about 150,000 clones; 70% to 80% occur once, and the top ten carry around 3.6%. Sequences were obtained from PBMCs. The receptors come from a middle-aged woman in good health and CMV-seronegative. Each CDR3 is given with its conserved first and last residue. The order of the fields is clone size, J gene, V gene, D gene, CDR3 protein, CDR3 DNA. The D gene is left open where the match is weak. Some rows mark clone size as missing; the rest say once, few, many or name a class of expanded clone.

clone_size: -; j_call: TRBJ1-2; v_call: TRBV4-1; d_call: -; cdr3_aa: CASSQDLAAGNYGYTF; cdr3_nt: TGCGCCAGCAGCCAAGATCTGGCGGCGGGGAACTATGGCTACACCTTC
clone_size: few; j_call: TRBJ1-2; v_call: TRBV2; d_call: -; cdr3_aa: CASTLDSPYGYTF; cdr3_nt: TGTGCCAGCACCCTTGACAGTCCGTATGGCTACACCTTC
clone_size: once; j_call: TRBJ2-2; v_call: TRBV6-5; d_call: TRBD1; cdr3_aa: CASSRNQGAGELFF; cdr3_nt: TGTGCCAGCAGTAGGAACCAGGGGGCCGGGGAGCTGTTTTTT
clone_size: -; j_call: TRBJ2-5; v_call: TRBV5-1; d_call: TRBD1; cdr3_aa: CASSVGTEETQYF; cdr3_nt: TGCGCCAGCAGCGTCGGGACAGAAGAGACCCAGTACTTC
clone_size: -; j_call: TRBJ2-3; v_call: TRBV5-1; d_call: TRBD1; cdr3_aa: CASSTGTGVTDTQYF; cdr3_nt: TGCGCCAGCAGCACCGGGACAGGGGTAACAGATACGCAGTATTTT
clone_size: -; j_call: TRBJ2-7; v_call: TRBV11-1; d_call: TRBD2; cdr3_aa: CASSPTLGLAGAYEQYF; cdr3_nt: TGTGCCAGCAGCCCAACTTTGGGACTAGCGGGAGCCTACGAGCAGTACTTC
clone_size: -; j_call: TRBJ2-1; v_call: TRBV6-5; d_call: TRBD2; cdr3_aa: CASRPLAGGRDEQFF; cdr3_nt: TGTGCCAGCAGACCTCTAGCGGGGGGGCGGGATGAGCAGTTCTTC
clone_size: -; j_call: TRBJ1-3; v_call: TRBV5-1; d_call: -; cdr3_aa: CASSFEANGNTIYF; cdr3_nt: TGCGCCAGCAGCTTTGAGGCCAATGGAAACACCATATATTTT
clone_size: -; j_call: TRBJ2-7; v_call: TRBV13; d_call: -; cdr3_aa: CASSHTGGAPYEQYF; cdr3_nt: TGTGCCAGCAGTCATACAGGGGGGGCTCCCTACGAGCAGTACTTC
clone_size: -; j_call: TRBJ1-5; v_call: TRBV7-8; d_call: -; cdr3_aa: CASTLFSSRGVLDNQPQHF; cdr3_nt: TGTGCCAGCACCCTTTTTTCAAGCCGGGGGGTTCTCGACAATCAGCCCCAGCATTTT
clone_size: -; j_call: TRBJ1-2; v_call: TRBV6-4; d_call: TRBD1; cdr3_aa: CASRRTGDNYGYTF; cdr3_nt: TGTGCCAGCAGACGGACAGGGGATAACTATGGCTACACCTTC
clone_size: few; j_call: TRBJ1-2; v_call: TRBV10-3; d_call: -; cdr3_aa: CAISEEEDYGYTF; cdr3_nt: TGTGCCATCAGTGAGGAGGAGGACTATGGCTACACCTTC
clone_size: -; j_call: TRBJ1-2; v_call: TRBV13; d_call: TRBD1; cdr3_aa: CASSATGGTNYGYTF; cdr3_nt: TGTGCCAGCAGCGCCACAGGGGGGACAAACTATGGCTACACCTTC
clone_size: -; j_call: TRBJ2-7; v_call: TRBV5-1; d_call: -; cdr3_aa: CASSLAPSRYEQYF; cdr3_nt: TGCGCCAGCAGCTTGGCCCCCAGCAGGTACGAGCAGTACTTC
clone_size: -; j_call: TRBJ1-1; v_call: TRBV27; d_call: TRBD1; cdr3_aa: CASSFRTGRTEAFF; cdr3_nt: TGTGCCAGCAGTTTCCGGACAGGCCGCACTGAAGCTTTCTTT
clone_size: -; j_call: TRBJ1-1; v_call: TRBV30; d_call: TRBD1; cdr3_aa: CACTSTGGGTEAFF; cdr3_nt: TGTGCCTGTACCTCGACAGGGGGCGGCACTGAAGCTTTCTTT
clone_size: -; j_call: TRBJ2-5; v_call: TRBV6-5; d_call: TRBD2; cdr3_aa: CASTRGVRETQYF; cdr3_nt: TGTGCCAGCACACGGGGGGTACGGGAGACCCAGTACTTC
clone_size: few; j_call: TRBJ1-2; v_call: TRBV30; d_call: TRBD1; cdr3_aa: CAWSSTGGYTF; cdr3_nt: TGTGCCTGGTCCTCGACAGGGGGCTACACCTTC
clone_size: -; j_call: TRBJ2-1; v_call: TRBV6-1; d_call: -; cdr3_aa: CASSASRGNEQFF; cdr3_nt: TGTGCCAGCAGTGCCAGCCGGGGGAATGAGCAGTTCTTC
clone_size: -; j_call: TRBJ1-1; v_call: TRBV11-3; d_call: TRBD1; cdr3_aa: CASSSSGQGNTEAFF; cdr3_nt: TGTGCCAGCAGCTCATCCGGACAGGGGAACACTGAAGCTTTCTTT
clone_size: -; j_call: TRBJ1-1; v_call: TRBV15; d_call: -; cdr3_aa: CATRPRGSAEAFF; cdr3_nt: TGTGCCACCAGACCTAGGGGTTCGGCTGAAGCTTTCTTT
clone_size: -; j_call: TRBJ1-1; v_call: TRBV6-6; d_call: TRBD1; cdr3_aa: CASSGTGGYGNTEAFF; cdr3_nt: TGTGCCAGCAGTGGGACAGGGGGCTATGGGAACACTGAAGCTTTCTTT
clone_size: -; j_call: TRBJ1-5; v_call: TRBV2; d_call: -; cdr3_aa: CASSESQDSNQPQHF; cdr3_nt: TGTGCCAGCAGTGAAAGTCAGGATAGCAATCAGCCCCAGCATTTT
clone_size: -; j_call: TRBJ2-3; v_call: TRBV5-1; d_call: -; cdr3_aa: CASSAYYRSTQYF; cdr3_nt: TGCGCCAGCAGCGCCTACTACCGGTCTACGCAGTATTTT
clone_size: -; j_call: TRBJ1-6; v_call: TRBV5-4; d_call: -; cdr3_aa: CASSLQNNSPLHF; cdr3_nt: TGTGCCAGCAGCTTACAGAATAATTCACCCCTCCACTTT
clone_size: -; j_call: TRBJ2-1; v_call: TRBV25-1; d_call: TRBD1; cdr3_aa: CASSGTGSYINEQFF; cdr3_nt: TGTGCCAGCAGTGGGACAGGGTCGTATATCAATGAGCAGTTCTTC
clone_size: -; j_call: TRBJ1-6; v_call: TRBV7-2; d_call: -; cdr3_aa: CASSLTGYNSPLHF; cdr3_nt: TGTGCCAGCAGCTTGACAGGTTATAATTCACCCCTCCACTTT
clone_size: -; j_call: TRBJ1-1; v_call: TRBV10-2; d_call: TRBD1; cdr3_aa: CASIDREGRKTEAFF; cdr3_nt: TGCGCCAGCATAGACAGGGAAGGGAGAAAGACTGAAGCTTTCTTT
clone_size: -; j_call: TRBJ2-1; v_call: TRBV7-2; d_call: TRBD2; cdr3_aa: CASSLASGREGPFF; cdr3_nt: TGTGCCAGCAGCTTAGCATCCGGAAGGGAGGGGCCCTTCTTC
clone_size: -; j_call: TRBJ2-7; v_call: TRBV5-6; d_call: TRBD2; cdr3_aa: CASSLGRTSGAEAFYEQYF; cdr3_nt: TGTGCCAGCAGCTTGGGACGGACTAGCGGCGCTGAGGCCTTCTACGAGCAGTACTTC
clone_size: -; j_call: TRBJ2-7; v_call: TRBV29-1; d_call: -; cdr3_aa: CSVEDRFGAYEQYF; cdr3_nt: TGCAGCGTTGAAGATCGGTTCGGGGCCTACGAGCAGTACTTC
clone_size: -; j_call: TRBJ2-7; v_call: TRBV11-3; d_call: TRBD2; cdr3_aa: CASSFGARAGGPWEQYF; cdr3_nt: TGTGCCAGCAGCTTTGGGGCCCGAGCGGGAGGGCCATGGGAGCAGTACTTC
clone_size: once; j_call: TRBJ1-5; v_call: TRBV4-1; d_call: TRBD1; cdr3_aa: CASSQVRQGDQPQHF; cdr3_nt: TGCGCCAGCAGCCAAGTCCGACAGGGAGATCAGCCCCAGCATTTT
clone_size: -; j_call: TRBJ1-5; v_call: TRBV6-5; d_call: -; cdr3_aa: CASSLTLNQPQHF; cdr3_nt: TGTGCCAGCAGTCTGACACTTAATCAGCCCCAGCATTTT
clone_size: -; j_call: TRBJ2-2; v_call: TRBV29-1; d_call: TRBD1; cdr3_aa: CSGTGIYTGELFF; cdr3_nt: TGCAGCGGGACAGGGATCTACACCGGGGAGCTGTTTTTT
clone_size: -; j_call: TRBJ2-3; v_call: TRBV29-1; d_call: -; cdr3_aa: CSVEVFSGDTQYF; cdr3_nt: TGCAGCGTTGAGGTTTTTAGCGGAGATACGCAGTATTTT
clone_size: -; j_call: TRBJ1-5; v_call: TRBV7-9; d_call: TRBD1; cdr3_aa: CASSLGSGTGNQPQHF; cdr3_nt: TGTGCCAGCAGCTTAGGATCCGGGACAGGGAATCAGCCCCAGCATTTT
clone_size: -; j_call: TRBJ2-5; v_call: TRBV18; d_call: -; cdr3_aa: CASSGGQETQYF; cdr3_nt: TGTGCCAGCTCAGGCGGGCAAGAGACCCAGTACTTC
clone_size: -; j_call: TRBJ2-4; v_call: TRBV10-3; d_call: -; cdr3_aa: CAISDSLGDKNIQYF; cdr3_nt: TGTGCCATCAGCGACTCCCTAGGAGACAAAAACATTCAGTACTTC
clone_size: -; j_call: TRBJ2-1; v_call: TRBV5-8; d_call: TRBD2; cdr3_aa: CASSLVAGAFGNEQFF; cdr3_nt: TGTGCCAGCAGCTTGGTAGCGGGGGCATTTGGCAATGAGCAGTTCTTC
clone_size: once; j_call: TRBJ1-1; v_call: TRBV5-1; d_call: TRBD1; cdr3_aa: CASGRDRPSTEAFF; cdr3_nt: TGCGCCAGCGGCCGGGACAGGCCGTCCACTGAAGCTTTCTTT
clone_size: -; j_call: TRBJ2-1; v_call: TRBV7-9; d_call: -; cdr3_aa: CASSSQQLSTPNSYNEQFF; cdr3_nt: TGTGCCAGCAGCTCCCAACAGTTAAGTACTCCCAACTCCTACAATGAGCAGTTCTTC
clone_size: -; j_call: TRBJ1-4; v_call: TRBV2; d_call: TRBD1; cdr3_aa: CASKLQGGGGKLFF; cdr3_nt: TGTGCCAGCAAGCTTCAGGGGGGAGGTGGAAAACTGTTTTTT
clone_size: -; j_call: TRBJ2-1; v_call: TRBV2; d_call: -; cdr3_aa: CASPTGTTRPVNEQFF; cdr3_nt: TGTGCCAGTCCCACCGGGACAACCAGACCCGTGAATGAGCAGTTCTTC
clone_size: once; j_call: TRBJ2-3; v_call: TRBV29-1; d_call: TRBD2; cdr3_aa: CSAKTLAGGPTDTQYF; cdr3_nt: TGCAGCGCCAAAACACTAGCGGGGGGGCCCACAGATACGCAGTATTTT
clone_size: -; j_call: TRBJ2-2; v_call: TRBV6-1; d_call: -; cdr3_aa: CASSGQSWTGELFF; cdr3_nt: TGTGCCAGCAGCGGACAGTCGTGGACCGGGGAGCTGTTTTTT
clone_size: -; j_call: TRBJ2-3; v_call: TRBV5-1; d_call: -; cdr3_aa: CASSLGRLGAGDTQYF; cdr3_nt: TGCGCCAGCAGCTTGGGACGGCTGGGGGCCGGAGATACGCAGTATTTT
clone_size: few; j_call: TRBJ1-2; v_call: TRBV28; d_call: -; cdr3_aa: CASSTPLGGGAGYGYTF; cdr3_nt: TGTGCCAGCAGCACCCCCCTAGGAGGGGGGGCGGGGTATGGCTACACCTTC
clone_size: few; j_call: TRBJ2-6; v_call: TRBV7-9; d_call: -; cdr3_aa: CASSSNRASGANVLTF; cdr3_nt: TGTGCCAGCAGCTCAAACAGGGCGTCGGGGGCCAACGTCCTGACTTTC
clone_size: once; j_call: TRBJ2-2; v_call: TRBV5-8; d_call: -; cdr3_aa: CASSLWGTDTGELFF; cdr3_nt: TGTGCCAGCAGCTTGTGGGGCACTGATACCGGGGAGCTGTTTTTT
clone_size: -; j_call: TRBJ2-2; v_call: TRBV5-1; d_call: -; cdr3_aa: CASSEQVTGELFF; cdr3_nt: TGCGCCAGCAGTGAACAGGTGACCGGGGAGCTGTTTTTT